This paragraph covers one T cell receptor (beta chain) sequence. This specimen comes from a study of blood T cell repertoires in COVID-19. The wider study: Material from acute and convalescent COVID-19 was sourced from the United States, Italy and Spain.

Germline trimming cut 0 bases from V and 2 bases from J; bases unmatched to any gene: 4. CDR3 size: 17 residues. From germline, CDR1 is SGHRS and CDR2 YFSETQ. As handled by the study authors: Reference gene primer amplification in the assay estimated nucleated cell counts. Measured with immunoSEQ multiplex PCR; TCRdb has only the in-frame clones, and not every one. From that table come the V and J calls and clone size; the DNA was used to work out D and trimming. The sample carries 350,000 to 400,000 clones, 89% recorded once. Specimen: peripheral blood. This receptor was obtained from a woman in her twenties or thirties with COVID-19, enrolled during active disease. The chain joins TRBV5-1 to TRBJ2-3; 12 bases align to TRBD2. The CDR3 sequence: CASSLEASGGVTDTQYF. The CDR3 DNA reads TGCGCCAGCAGCTTGGAGGCTAGCGGGGGGGTCACAGATACGCAGTATTTT.